This record covers a single T cell receptor beta chain. The antigen is unknown. Per the germline V gene, CDR1 is SEHNR and CDR2 is FQNEAQ (reference sequence). The CDR3 contains 16 residues. Unmatched junction bases numbered 15, after V lost 7 bases and J lost 7 bases. Each PCR reaction had synthetic TCR analog templates spiked into it. Here immunoSEQ multiplex PCR was the method, and the copy in TCRdb shows in-frame clones only, minus some. The repertoire holds under 95,000 clones, about 83% seen once, with 2% to 2.5% in the top ten. Regarding time point: pretreatment peripheral blood. The data belong to a study of PD-L1 blockade in urothelial cancer. Study overall: As for prior chemotherapy regimens, patients had received 0 to 3. T cells numbered a median of approximately 140,000 in the blood samples.

Study-level points and caveats: Durable-benefit patients expanded tumor-associated blood clones more at 3 weeks.

This chain joins TRBV7-9 and TRBJ2-2; TRBD1 matches at 7 bases. The receptor was derived from a man aged 60-69 years with urothelial cancer. The sample in question was PBMCs, obtained around atezolizumab (anti-PD-L1) treatment. CDR3 sequence reads: CASTKPGRQGGGELFF. In DNA form, the CDR3 reads TGTGCCAGCACCAAACCGGGCCGACAGGGTGGCGGGGAGCTGTTTTTT.